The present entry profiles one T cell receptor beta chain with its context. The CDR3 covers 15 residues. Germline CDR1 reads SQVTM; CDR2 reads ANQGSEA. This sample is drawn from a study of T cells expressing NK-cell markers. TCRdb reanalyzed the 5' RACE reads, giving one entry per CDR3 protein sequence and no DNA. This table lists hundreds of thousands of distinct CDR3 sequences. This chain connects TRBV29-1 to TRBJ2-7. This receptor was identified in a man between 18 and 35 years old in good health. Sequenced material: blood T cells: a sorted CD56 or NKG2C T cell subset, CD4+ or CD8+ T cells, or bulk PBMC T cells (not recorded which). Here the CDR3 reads CSVGVGTSEVYEQYF.